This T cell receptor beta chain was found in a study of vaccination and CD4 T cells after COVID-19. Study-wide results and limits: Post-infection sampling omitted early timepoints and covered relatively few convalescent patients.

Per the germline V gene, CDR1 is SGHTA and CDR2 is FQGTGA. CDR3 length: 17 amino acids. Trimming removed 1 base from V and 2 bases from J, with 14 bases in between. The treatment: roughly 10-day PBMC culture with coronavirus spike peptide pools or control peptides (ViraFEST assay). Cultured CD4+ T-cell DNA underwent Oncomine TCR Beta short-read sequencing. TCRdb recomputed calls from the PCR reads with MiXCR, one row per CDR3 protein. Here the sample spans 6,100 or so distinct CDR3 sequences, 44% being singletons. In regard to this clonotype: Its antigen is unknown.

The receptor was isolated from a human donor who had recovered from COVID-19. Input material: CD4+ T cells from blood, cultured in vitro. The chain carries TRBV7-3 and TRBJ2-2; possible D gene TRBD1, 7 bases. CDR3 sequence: CASSLKEGTDNTGELFF. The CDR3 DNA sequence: TGTGCCAGCAGCTTAAAGGAGGGGACAGACAACACCGGGGAGCTGTTTTTT.